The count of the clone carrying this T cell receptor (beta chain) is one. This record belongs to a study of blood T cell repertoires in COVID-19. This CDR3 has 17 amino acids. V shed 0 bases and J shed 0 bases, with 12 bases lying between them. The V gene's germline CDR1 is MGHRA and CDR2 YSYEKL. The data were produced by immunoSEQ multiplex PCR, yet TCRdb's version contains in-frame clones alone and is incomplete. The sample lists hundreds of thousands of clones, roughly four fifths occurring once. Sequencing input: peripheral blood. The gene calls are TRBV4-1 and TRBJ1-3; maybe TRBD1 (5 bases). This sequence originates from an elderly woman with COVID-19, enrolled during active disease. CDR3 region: CASSQEGLTISGNTIYF. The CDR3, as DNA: TGCGCCAGCAGCCAAGAGGGACTGACGATCTCTGGAAACACCATATATTTT.